What follows are 10 T cell receptor beta chains derived from one specimen sequenced in a study of T cell repertoires in cytomegalovirus infection. TCRdb fed the reads into MiXCR, producing one record per CDR3 protein. The sample carries roughly 240,000 distinct CDR3 sequences, 6.5% recorded once. The source material was PBMCs. The receptors were gathered from a human donor in good health (CMV status not recorded). Some clones in this sample may be carry-over from other donors' samples.

This clonotype appeared a few times. The chain couples TRBV28 to TRBJ2-3, with 8 bases identical to TRBD1. Germline CDR1 reads MDHEN; CDR2 reads SYDVKM. The ends lost 1 base at V and 11 bases at J; junction bases unmatched: 8. The CDR3 runs to 14 residues. The CDR3 loop reads CASSLSTGAQEQYF. The CDR3 bases are TGTGCCAGCAGTTTATCGACAGGGGCTCAGGAGCAGTATTTT.

The chain uses TRBV20-1 and TRBJ2-5, with unresolved D. The length of the CDR3 is 12 residues. Trimming left V 3 bases short and J 2 bases short, with 7 bases between. CDR1 DFQATT and CDR2 SNEGSKA come from the germline V gene (reference sequence). The CDR3, as DNA: TGCAGTGCTAGGGCGTGGCAAGAGACCCAGTACTTC. Its protein is CSARAWQETQYF.

The table lists this clonotype with many counts. The chain employs TRBV11-3 and TRBJ2-5; TRBD2 matches 10 bases. Germline values: CDR1 SGHNT, CDR2 YENEEA. V trimming: 3 bases; J trimming: 1 base; junction bases outside the gene matches: 5. The CDR3 runs 16 residues. The CDR3 spells CASSLKLAGSQETQYF. CDR3 DNA: TGTGCCAGCAGCTTGAAACTAGCGGGGAGCCAAGAGACCCAGTACTTC.

This clonotype was seen repeatedly, ten times or more. The V call is TRBV9, the J call TRBJ1-3; tentative D call: TRBD1 (5 bases). V was pared by 3 bases and J by 0 bases, with 10 bases between. Germline CDR1 and CDR2: SGDLS and YYNGEE. This CDR3 has 15 residues. CDR3 sequence (DNA): TGTGCCAGCAGCGAGGGACGGCTCTCTGGAAACACCATATATTTT. It encodes CASSEGRLSGNTIYF. The full variable domain, its missing parts supplied by reference TRBV9 and TRBJ1-3, is DSGVTQTPKHLITATGQRVTLRCSPRSGDLSVYWYQQSLDQGLQFLIQYYNGEERAKGNILERFSAQQFPDLHSELNLSSLELGDSALYFCASSEGRLSGNTIYFGEGSWLTVV.

This clonotype was counted ten times or more. V usage is TRBV7-2 and J usage is TRBJ2-4; 8 bases line up with TRBD2. The CDR3 loop spans 13 amino acids. The V and J ends lost 3 bases and 8 bases, in that order; junction bases with no gene match: 3. CDR1 and CDR2 from the germline V gene are SGHTA and FQGNSA. CDR3 residues: CASSFTGGDIQYF. DNA for the CDR3: TGTGCCAGCAGCTTTACGGGGGGGGACATTCAGTACTTC.

This clonotype was detected many times. J is TRBJ1-2 and V is TRBV7-2, with 7 positions matching TRBD1. Trimming removed 0 bases from V and 7 bases from J; junction bases left unmatched: 2. The CDR3 is 13 residues long. CDR1 SGHTA and CDR2 FQGNSA come from the germline V gene. CDR3 sequence (DNA): TGTGCCAGCAGCTTAGCGAACAGGGGTGGCTACACCTTC. Its protein product is CASSLANRGGYTF.

This clonotype was observed many times. V usage is TRBV18 and J usage is TRBJ2-1; unclear D gene. Germline CDR1 is KGHSH and CDR2 is LQKENI. This CDR3 has 13 amino acids. V lost 0 bases, J lost 4 bases, and 4 bases lay in between. CDR3 nucleotides: TGTGCCAGCTCACCACCGCAGTACAATGAGCAGTTCTTC. Protein product: CASSPPQYNEQFF.

J is TRBJ2-7 and V is TRBV6-2 or TRBV6-3, with D perhaps TRBD2 (7 bases). Trimming took off 4 bases at V and 5 bases at J, with 15 bases between the two ends. The germline V gene has CDR1 MNHEY and CDR2 SVGEGT. CDR3 length equals 14 residues. The CDR3 sequence is CASSSTGGRNEQYF. The CDR3 bases are TGTGCCAGCAGTTCCACCGGGGGGCGAAACGAGCAGTACTTC.

The chain links TRBV29-1 to TRBJ1-2, with D hard to call. The CDR3 length is 15 residues. Trimming removed 3 bases from V and 0 bases from J, with 14 bases in between. Per germline, CDR1 SQVTM and CDR2 ANQGSEA. CDR3 sequence reads: CSVEVEVQANYGYTF. Here the CDR3 DNA reads TGCAGCGTTGAGGTGGAGGTACAAGCTAACTATGGCTACACCTTC.

On this clonotype itself: With a much larger clone just one base away, this may be a read error. The rearrangement joins TRBV28 to TRBJ1-1; D ambiguous. Germline V gives CDR1 MDHEN, CDR2 SYDVKM. V was clipped by 5 bases and J by 1 base, with 8 bases between them. This CDR3 is built from 13 residues. DNA of the CDR3: TGTGCCAGCAGTCCTCCCCCGAACACTGAAGCTTTCTTT. It encodes CASSPPPNTEAFF. The full variable domain, completed using reference TRBV28 and TRBJ1-1, is DVKVTQSSRYLVKRTGEKVFLECVQDMDHENMFWYRQDPGLGLRLIYFSYDVKMKEKGDIPEGYSVSREKKERFSLILESASTNQTSMYLCASSPPPNTEAFFGQGTRLTVV.